Presented here are 8 T cell receptor beta chains from one specimen sequenced in a study of patients and donors after allogeneic stem cell transplantation. TCRdb independently ran MiXCR on the RT-PCR reads; one entry per CDR3 protein. The sample contains roughly 880,000 distinct CDR3 sequences, more than 15% of which appear only once. Sequences were obtained from blood, either unsorted or a sorted T cell fraction (not recorded which). All receptors come from a human donor who was either an allogeneic HSCT recipient or a stem cell or donor lymphocyte infusion donor (not recorded which). It is not recorded whose cells these are; they may come from a transplant donor.

This clonotype has a count of ten or more. The CDR3 nucleotides read TGCGCCAGCAGCCAAGAGATCAGTGGGGGGGGACCACAAGAGACCCAGTACTTC. Its protein product is CASSQEISGGGPQETQYF. The chain combines TRBV4-3 with TRBJ2-5; 7 bases align to TRBD2. This CDR3 has 18 amino acids. J was trimmed by 2 bases and V by 0 bases; bases with no gene match: 12. CDR1 and CDR2 (germline): LGHNA, YSLEER.

In DNA, the CDR3 is TGCAGTTCTCGGAACTCTGGGGCCAACGTCCTGACTTTC. Encoded protein: CSSRNSGANVLTF. The chain has TRBV20-1 and TRBJ2-6; unclear D gene. Germline CDR1 DFQATT, CDR2 SNEGSKA (reference sequence). This CDR3 is 13 amino acids long. Trimming removed 8 bases at V and 0 bases at J, with 8 bases between.

This clonotype was picked up a small number of times. Written as DNA, the CDR3 is TGTGCCAGCAGCTTAGTTTCGGTGATCCTAGCGGAAGGCTGGGAGACCCAGTACTTC. This sequence encodes CASSLVSVILAEGWETQYF. The chain uses TRBV11-2 and TRBJ2-5; 7 nucleotides align to TRBD2. CDR3 length: 19 residues. Germline V CDR1 and CDR2: SGHAT, FQNNGV. J gave up 5 bases and V 1 base, and 19 bases lay outside the gene matches.

This clonotype has only one observation. The V and J genes are TRBV9 and TRBJ2-7; either TRBD1 or TRBD2 may fit D (5 bases each). The CDR3 extends over 15 amino acids. Germline CDR1 SGDLS, CDR2 YYNGEE. Trimming removed 4 bases from V and 6 bases from J, with 20 bases in between. CDR3 DNA: TGTGCCAGCAGCAGTACCCGGGACGGTGGACTCGAGCAGTACTTC. Amino acid sequence: CASSSTRDGGLEQYF.

This rearrangement joins TRBV25-1 to TRBJ2-7; 12 bases align to TRBD2. The germline V gene encodes CDR1 MGHDK and CDR2 SYGVNS. Germline trimming cut 3 bases from V and 1 base from J; bases unmatched to any gene: 7. CDR3 length equals 17 residues. The CDR3 here is CASSDPTSGSRSYEQYF. CDR3 coding DNA: TGTGCCAGCAGTGACCCGACTAGCGGGAGTCGGTCCTACGAGCAGTACTTC.

This clonotype appeared once. The CDR3 protein is CASSHPLGTALNTEAFF. The CDR3 bases are TGTGCCAGCTCTCACCCCCTCGGGACAGCTTTGAACACTGAAGCTTTCTTT. This chain uses TRBV18 with TRBJ1-1, with 7 bases aligning to TRBD1. CDR1 is KGHSH and CDR2 is LQKENI in the germline V gene. The CDR3 is 17 residues long. V gave up 6 bases and J gave up 0 bases; unmatched junction bases: 13.

This clonotype was detected ten times or more. The J gene is TRBJ2-3, the V gene TRBV9, with 7 bases aligning to TRBD2. Per germline, CDR1 SGDLS and CDR2 YYNGEE. V shed 3 bases and J 8 bases; nucleotides not matched to a gene: 6. The CDR3 is 13 residues long. The CDR3 spells CASSALGLTTQYF. The CDR3, as DNA: TGTGCCAGCAGCGCACTGGGACTAACTACGCAGTATTTT.

This clonotype occurred a few times. The V gene is TRBV5-1, the J gene TRBJ2-7; possible D gene TRBD2, 5 bases. Germline V lookup: CDR1 SGHRS, CDR2 YFSETQ. The CDR3 loop spans 14 amino acids. The V gene lost 4 bases and the J gene lost 7 bases, with 18 bases spanning the gap. The CDR3 region has the DNA TGCGCCAGCAGCCCGGACGGTGATGGGAGAGAGCAGTACTTC. This translates into CASSPDGDGREQYF. Drawing the rest from reference TRBV5-1 and TRBJ2-7, the complete variable domain is KAGVTQTPRYLIKTRGQQVTLSCSPISGHRSVSWYQQTPGQGLQFLFEYFSETQRNKGNFPGRFSGRQFSNSRSEMNVSTLELGDSALYLCASSPDGDGREQYFGPGTRLTVT.